Given below is one T cell receptor beta chain in context. Its antigen is still unknown. This sample stems from a study of T cell clones after liver transplantation. The wider study: Until 12-24 months post-transplant, subjects got standard immunosuppression and no induction.

Points from the study as a whole: Graft donor-reactive T cells may have migrated into the graft rather than being deleted.

Sequenced by immunoSEQ multiplex PCR; TCRdb stores in-frame clones only, minus some. The data contain about 50,000 clones, 65% to 80% of them singletons. Germline CDR1 SGHRS, CDR2 YFSETQ. Trimming took 4 bases from V and 4 from J; bases not matched to a gene: 12. CDR3 length: 16 amino acids. This receptor was taken from a human patient who received a liver transplant. Some T cells may be provided by the graft donor. The V call is TRBV5-1, the J call TRBJ2-7; 9 bases are a match to TRBD1. Source: CD4+ T cells from blood, taken about 56 months after liver transplant. For the CDR3, the DNA is TGCGCCAGCAGCGTGGGACGTCCGGGACAGGGTTACGAGCAGTACTTC. It specifies CASSVGRPGQGYEQYF.